The next 28 T cell receptor beta chains were all read from a single sample in a study of response to subunit inactivated influenza vaccine. Each CDR3 protein gets one entry after TCRdb re-called the RT-PCR reads with MiXCR. This table has around 170,000 distinct CDR3 sequences, about 10% appearing once. The sample consisted of CD8+ T cells sorted from PBMCs, taken less than 30 months after vaccination. Receptors originate from a man between 45 and 75 years old who received an inactivated influenza vaccine.

This clonotype was seen a few times. The chain joins TRBV6-1 to TRBJ2-7, with 11 bases matching TRBD1. CDR1 is MNHNS and CDR2 is SASEGT in the germline V gene. Trimming removed 4 bases from V and 5 bases from J; junction bases left unmatched: 10. CDR3 length equals 16 residues. The CDR3 protein is CASSGTGGMGVNEQYF. CDR3 coding DNA: TGTGCCAGCAGTGGGACAGGGGGCATGGGAGTTAACGAGCAGTACTTC.

V is TRBV3-1 and J is TRBJ2-7, with D perhaps TRBD1 (6 bases). In germline, CDR1 is LGHDT, CDR2 YNNKEL (reference sequence). The ends were cut back, 5 bases at V and 2 bases at J, with 25 bases in the middle. This CDR3 comprises 18 residues. This chain's CDR3 is CASSKDATGTRGTYEQYF. The CDR3 DNA sequence: TGTGCCAGCAGCAAGGATGCCACCGGGACAAGGGGTACCTACGAGCAGTACTTC.

V and J are TRBV6-1 and TRBJ1-2, with D perhaps matching TRBD1 (5 bases). The CDR3 consists of 15 residues. Trimming shortened V by 6 bases and J by 0 bases, and 14 bases separated the two germline ends. Per germline, CDR1 MNHNS and CDR2 SASEGT. The CDR3 DNA is TGTGCCAGCAGCCGTCGGGGCTCCTCTAACTATGGCTACACCTTC. This encodes CASSRRGSSNYGYTF.

The chain carries TRBV4-3 and TRBJ2-2, with 11 bases identical to TRBD1. This CDR3 spans 16 amino acids. Germline CDR1 and CDR2: LGHNA and YSLEER. The V and J ends lost 0 bases and 5 bases, in that order; junction bases with no gene match: 2. The CDR3 protein is CASSQDGTGGTGELFF. In DNA, the CDR3 is TGCGCCAGCAGCCAAGACGGGACAGGGGGGACCGGGGAGCTGTTTTTT.

This clonotype was counted between two and nine times. The J gene is TRBJ2-1, the V gene TRBV11-2; 9 nucleotides line up with TRBD2. The CDR3 runs to 15 residues. J was trimmed by 4 bases and V by 3 bases; bases with no gene match: 4. The germline CDR1 and CDR2 sequences are SGHAT and FQNNGV. The CDR3 reads CASSFWTSEYNEQFF. DNA for the CDR3: TGTGCCAGCAGCTTCTGGACTAGCGAGTACAATGAGCAGTTCTTC.

CDR3 amino acids: CASSLWAGKDYKREGNEQFF. In DNA, the CDR3 is TGTGCCAGCAGTTTATGGGCAGGGAAAGATTATAAGCGGGAGGGGAATGAGCAGTTCTTC. The chain joins TRBV27 to TRBJ2-1; 10 nucleotides match TRBD2. J lost 7 bases, V lost 1 base, and 19 bases had no gene match. The length of the CDR3 is 20 residues. Germline CDR1 reads MNHEY; CDR2 reads SMNVEV (reference sequence).

This clonotype turned up a few times. The CDR3 bases are TGTGCCAGCAGTTACGAGCCGTGGACAGATACGCAGTATTTT. This sequence encodes CASSYEPWTDTQYF. The rearrangement joins TRBV6-2 or TRBV6-3 to TRBJ2-3; unclear D gene. Trimming stripped 2 bases from V and 3 bases from J, with 9 bases between. The CDR3 contains 14 residues. CDR1 is MNHEY and CDR2 is SVGEGT in the germline V gene.

The table lists this clonotype with a few counts. The chain recombines TRBV28 with TRBJ2-1; D remains ambiguous. V was shortened by 2 bases and J by 8 bases, with 13 bases between the two germline ends. Per the germline V gene, CDR1 is MDHEN and CDR2 is SYDVKM. This CDR3 is built from 14 residues. The CDR3 bases are TGTGCCAGCAGTTTAACGGCCCGGGCCGATGAGCAGTTCTTC. This gives the protein CASSLTARADEQFF.

The chain uses TRBV7-2 and TRBJ1-1; no definite D call. Per germline, CDR1 SGHTA and CDR2 FQGNSA. This CDR3 region has 12 residues. The ends were cut back, 6 bases at V and 8 bases at J, with 13 bases in the middle. The chain's CDR3 is CASSETGNEAFF. The CDR3 DNA is TGTGCCAGCAGTGAAACCGGGAACGAAGCTTTCTTT.

This rearrangement joins TRBV9 to TRBJ2-3; weak D call: TRBD1 (5 bases). The CDR3 loop spans 18 amino acids. The germline CDR1 and CDR2 sequences are SGDLS and YYNGEE. The V and J ends lost 1 base and 2 bases respectively, with 20 bases between them. The CDR3 is CASSVPRLSPGSTDTQYF. In DNA, the CDR3 is TGTGCCAGCAGCGTACCTAGATTAAGTCCAGGGTCCACAGATACGCAGTATTTT.

The genes are TRBV10-3 and TRBJ1-1; no firm D call. The CDR3 is 14 amino acids. Germline CDR1 ENHRY, CDR2 SYGVKD. V lost 3 bases and J 3 bases, leaving 11 bases between the germline ends. The CDR3 coding sequence is TGTGCCATCAGTGATGTCAACTGGGACACTGAAGCTTTCTTT. It encodes CAISDVNWDTEAFF.

In this sample, this clonotype turned up a few times. V usage is TRBV15 and J usage is TRBJ2-5, with D perhaps assigned TRBD1 or TRBD2 (5 bases each). Germline V CDR1 and CDR2: LNHNV, YYDKDF (reference sequence). V dropped 3 bases and J dropped 5 bases, with 13 bases sitting between them. This CDR3 comprises 14 residues. The CDR3 nucleotides read TGTGCCACCAGCAGTGCAGGGAGTTGGGAGACCCAGTACTTC. This codes for CATSSAGSWETQYF.

This clonotype was counted between two and nine times. The rearrangement links TRBV4-1 to TRBJ1-1, with 8 bases fitting TRBD1. The CDR3 runs to 13 residues. Looked up from germline, CDR1 is MGHRA and CDR2 is YSYEKL. V lost 4 bases to trimming and J lost 7 bases; unmatched junction nucleotides: 5. The CDR3 sequence: CASSLLGQGEAFF. The CDR3 bases are TGCGCCAGCAGCCTTCTTGGACAGGGTGAAGCTTTCTTT.

The V and J genes are TRBV9 and TRBJ2-3; D call uncertain. V dropped 0 bases and J dropped 5 bases, with 4 bases sitting between them. CDR1 SGDLS and CDR2 YYNGEE come from the germline V gene. There are 12 residues in the CDR3. CDR3 nucleotides: TGTGCCAGCAGCGTAGACGTAGATACGCAGTATTTT. Its protein is CASSVDVDTQYF.

To note about this clonotype: It may be a read error: a sequence one base away is much more abundant. This chain connects TRBV7-6 to TRBJ2-3, with no clear D. Germline CDR1 and CDR2: SGHVS and FNYEAQ. This CDR3 spans 14 amino acids. The CDR3 sequence is CASSLRGGPDTKYF. The CDR3 region has the DNA TGTGCCAGCAGCTTGCGAGGTGGGCCAGATACGAAGTATTTT.

The rearrangement links TRBV7-1 to TRBJ2-7, with 11 bases identical to TRBD1. TRBV7-1 is placed among ORFs of uncertain function. The CDR3 has 15 amino acids. After removal of 10 bases from V and 7 bases from J, the junction contained 15 bases not matched to a gene. CDR3 region: CATSATGTGGREQYF. The CDR3 region has the DNA TGTGCCACCTCCGCCACCGGGACAGGGGGGAGAGAGCAGTACTTC.

This clonotype was counted between two and nine times. The rearrangement links TRBV20-1 to TRBJ2-2, with TRBD2 matching 11 bases. The V segment lost 7 bases and the J segment 3 bases; nucleotides outside the gene matches: 1. This CDR3 is 13 amino acids long. Germline V gene data show CDR1 as DFQATT and CDR2 as SNEGSKA (reference sequence). The CDR3 bases are TGCAGTGGGACTAGCGGGTACACCGGGGAGCTGTTTTTT. Translated: CSGTSGYTGELFF.

CDR3 sequence reads: CASSLLASLSYEQYF. The DNA of the CDR3 is TGTGCCAGCAGCTTGCTTGCAAGTCTATCCTACGAGCAGTACTTC. The chain is built from TRBV7-2 and TRBJ2-7; D gene uncertain. The CDR3 covers 15 residues. Trimming took 3 bases from V and 1 from J, leaving 13 bases between them. CDR1 is SGHTA, CDR2 FQGNSA, per germline. Based on the CDR3 plus reference TRBV7-2 and TRBJ2-7, the full variable domain is GAGVSQSPSNKVTEKGKDVELRCDPISGHTALYWYRQSLGQGLEFLIYFQGNSAPDKSGLPSDRFSAERTGGSVSTLTIQRTQQEDSAVYLCASSLLASLSYEQYFGPGTRLTVT.

The chain couples TRBV27 to TRBJ1-2; the D is unclear. Trimming pared 0 bases from V and 1 base from J, leaving 9 bases between. Per the germline V gene, CDR1 is MNHEY and CDR2 is SMNVEV (reference sequence). The CDR3 loop spans 15 amino acids. CDR3 sequence: CASSLSPGINYGYTF. The DNA for the CDR3 is TGTGCCAGCAGTTTATCTCCCGGGATTAACTATGGCTACACCTTC.

This clonotype was counted at least ten times. This chain connects TRBV4-3 to TRBJ2-3; 14 bases line up with TRBD2. The CDR3 extends over 16 amino acids. CDR1 and CDR2 from the germline V gene are LGHNA and YSLEER. After removal of 1 base from V and 9 bases from J, the junction contained 6 bases not matched to a gene. The CDR3 bases are TGCGCCAGCAGCCAAGGGACTAGCGGGGGGATCGAGACGCAGTATTTT. Its protein is CASSQGTSGGIETQYF.

Here the CDR3 DNA reads TGTGCCAGCAGCTCCCAGTACAATGAGCAGTTCTTC. It codes for CASSSQYNEQFF. The V call is TRBV9, the J call TRBJ2-1; no clear D gene. V was shortened by 4 bases and J by 4 bases, with 6 bases between the two germline ends. The germline V gene has CDR1 SGDLS and CDR2 YYNGEE. The CDR3 is made up of 12 amino acids.

This clonotype was detected a few times. The V and J genes are TRBV6-5 and TRBJ2-7; 10 nucleotides match TRBD2. CDR3 length: 15 residues. CDR1 is MNHEY and CDR2 is SVGAGI in the germline V gene. V gave up 5 bases and J gave up 5 bases; unmatched junction bases: 9. The CDR3 DNA reads as TGTGCCAGCAGTATCGAAGAGCGGGAGGGGAACGAGCAGTACTTC. This codes for CASSIEEREGNEQYF.

This clonotype has just a few counts. The chain is built from TRBV20-1 and TRBJ2-1, with D perhaps TRBD2 (6 bases). The CDR3 extends over 12 amino acids. CDR1 and CDR2 (germline): DFQATT, SNEGSKA (reference sequence). The V gene lost 6 bases and the J gene lost 9 bases, with 15 bases spanning the gap. CDR3 residues: CSAMPGGIEQFF. Here the CDR3 DNA reads TGCAGTGCCATGCCTGGAGGGATTGAGCAGTTCTTC.

This clonotype was observed at least ten times. The J gene is TRBJ2-7, the V gene TRBV4-2, with D possibly TRBD1 on 5 matching bases. The CDR3 is 15 residues long. The V end lost 0 bases, the J end lost 4 bases, and 13 bases lay between the germline ends. Germline CDR1 and CDR2: LGHNA and YNFKEQ. CDR3 sequence: CASSQEGWGSYEQYF. The CDR3 DNA follows: TGTGCCAGCAGCCAAGAGGGGTGGGGCTCGTACGAGCAGTACTTC.

This clonotype was counted only a few times. The J gene is TRBJ1-3, the V gene TRBV27; the D is unclear. Germline CDR1 MNHEY, CDR2 SMNVEV (reference sequence). The CDR3 is 15 residues long. Trimming removed 5 bases from V and 0 bases from J, with 11 bases in between. CDR3 bases: TGTGCCAGCAGTGGCCAGTGGAACTCTGGAAACACCATATATTTT. This gives the protein CASSGQWNSGNTIYF.

V and J are TRBV12-3 or TRBV12-4 and TRBJ2-2, with TRBD1 matching over 10 bases. The V segment lost 6 bases and the J segment 2 bases; nucleotides outside the gene matches: 6. CDR3 length: 16 amino acids. The CDR3 DNA reads as TGTGCCAGCAGACTCGGGACAGGGGCTAACACCGGGGAGCTGTTTTTT. Translating it yields CASRLGTGANTGELFF.

This clonotype came up a few times. The chain uses TRBV19 and TRBJ2-1; 8 bases match TRBD2. V shed 7 bases and J 4 bases; nucleotides not matched to a gene: 6. The CDR3 runs to 14 residues. Germline V gene sequence: CDR1 LNHDA, CDR2 SQIVND (reference sequence). The CDR3 nucleotides read TGTGCCAGTACTTTTAGCGGGACATACAATGAGCAGTTCTTC. It codes for CASTFSGTYNEQFF.

This clonotype has only a few counts. The genes are TRBV7-9 and TRBJ2-7, with 7 bases fitting TRBD1. The CDR3 extends over 14 amino acids. Germline CDR1 SEHNR, CDR2 FQNEAQ (reference sequence). After removal of 4 bases from V and 0 bases from J, the junction contained 3 bases not matched to a gene. The CDR3 protein is CASSSGQYSYEQYF. The CDR3 nucleotides read TGTGCCAGCAGCTCGGGACAGTACTCCTACGAGCAGTACTTC.